This TCR beta chain was recorded in a study of beta chain features in type 1 diabetes (dated 2018 in TCRdb). About the investigation overall: Mean age, gender distribution, total cell number and subset yield did not differ between patients and healthy donors. A total of about 110 million sorted cells were examined across all samples, and the number of cells per subset was strongly correlated with RNA yield. In the study, recently diagnosed type 1 diabetes patients and matched healthy donors were compared on the TCRB repertoires of their sorted circulating CD4+ T cell subsets. Regulatory and stem cell-like memory subsets were isolated from only 8 patients and about 8 healthy donors, whereas naive and central memory subsets came from all 30 or so donors.

Points the paper makes about the study in general: Naive, central memory and regulatory TCRB repertoires appeared to be more similar among patients than among healthy donors. Type 1 diabetes patients showed a moderate but significant shortening of TCRB CDR3 length in all four CD4+ subsets. Because cDNA was sequenced instead of genomic DNA, highly expressing activated cells could be over-represented, though the groups showed no difference in activation or CD3 levels. Fewer insertions and more nucleotide deletions at VDJ recombination sites were observed in patients with type 1 diabetes, implying thymic rearrangement abnormalities. PCR may preferentially amplify shorter templates, but because patient and control samples were amplified and corrected together, any resulting skew would affect both groups equally. HLA sub-analyses involved small numbers of individuals, so any influence of HLA type on TCRB rearrangement remained unresolved.

Spanning cysteine to phenylalanine, the CDR3 consists of 15 amino acids. Only the CDR3 DNA is retained, 45 bases long and in frame from the first base. The V and J ends are trimmed by 6 bases and 3 bases, leaving 17 bases between them. CDR1 is given as SNHLY and CDR2 as FYNNEI, both from the germline V gene. This clone has more than one count but fewer than ten. The antigen it binds to is not known. Base qualities are missing; no much larger clone stands one base away. The entire isolated RNA was reverse transcribed using the High Capacity cDNA Reverse Transcription Kit, and thus expressed TCRB transcripts were sequenced. Deep immunoSEQ sequencing was applied to naive, central memory and regulatory T cell samples, giving an average of about 3.6 million total reads per sample. After sorted cells were lysed in RLT buffer, RNA was extracted with DNase-treated RNeasy Micro or Mini kits, with the choice depending on cell number. To prevent cross-contamination, each cell subset was processed individually, whereas patient and healthy donor samples were processed jointly. TCRB sequences were amplified from cDNA with the immunoSEQ multiplex PCR, producing 87-bp fragments spanning the CDR3 region. Sequencing of the amplicons was performed on the Illumina HiSeq platform. Per the authors' processing: Synthetic template baselines were used to correct PCR bias computationally, reads within Hamming distance 2 were collapsed together, and singletons that could not be merged were discarded. Reads were aligned to IMGT to assign V, D and J genes, CDR3 length, and insertions or deletions at six rearrangement sites. Within each subset, clonotype counts were normalized to sorted cell number, and only after that were true diversity and Gini coefficients computed with the tcR R package. The overlap coefficient, calculated on TCRB nucleotide sequences, was used to quantify repertoire sharing. Out-of-frame TCRB sequences from naive cells were analyzed as a proxy for the pre-selection repertoire. TCRdb re-hosts the immuneACCESS table, in-frame sequences only. Its copies lack some clones; in the studies checked, an unresolved V gene accounts for under half of them, and the cause for the rest is not known. V and J calls plus clone size are reproduced from that table; the DNA served to infer D and trimming. Within this sample are some 900,000 clones, with roughly 16% of them counted one time only. The ten largest clones add up to 0.02% to 0.025% of the sample.

Each donor gave one peripheral blood draw, averaging approximately 110 mL, which was collected into heparinised tubes. Naive, central memory, regulatory and stem cell-like memory CD4+ T cells were sorted on a BD FACSAria II using a panel including CD45RO, CCR7, CD25, CD127, CD95 and CD27. Every sorted population had a purity above 95%. PBMCs were isolated right away by Lymphoprep density gradient centrifugation and were stained directly, without culture. So that batch effects would be minimized, each experiment stained and sorted samples in pairs, pairing one healthy donor with one patient. The TCR originated in a woman younger than 35 in good health. The sequence links TRBV2 to TRBJ2-5; matching of 6 bases hints at TRBD2 as the D gene. The sample taken for sequencing was naive CD4+ T cells from blood. The label giving this sample's cell subset or site can be read as: true naive CD4+ T cells. The CDR3 has the sequence CASSALTGGEETQYF. Here is the DNA: TGTGCCAGCAGCGCCTTAACAGGCGGGGAAGAGACCCAGTACTTC.